The T cell receptor beta chain under discussion was sequenced for a study of blood T cell repertoires in COVID-19. Study-level information: Both acute and convalescent COVID-19 samples were obtained from the United States, Italy and Spain. Sources were T cells, B-cell-depleted T cells, or PBMCs; the material itself was cDNA or gDNA.

Authors' processing steps: The authors estimated nucleated cell counts from reference gene primer amplification. TCRdb's table, derived via immunoSEQ multiplex PCR, lists solely in-frame clones and lacks some. Clone size and V and J calls were adopted from that table, with D and trimming inferred from the DNA. In the table there are about 180,000 clones, 90% of which are singletons. Germline loops: CDR1 MNHEY, CDR2 SVGAGI. The junction had 8 bases not matched to a gene; V was cut back by 6 bases and J by 7 bases. The CDR3 covers 14 residues. The receptor was isolated from a man aged 50-59 years with acute or convalescent COVID-19. Sequenced material: peripheral blood. The chain uses TRBV6-5 and TRBJ1-2; TRBD1 matches 10 bases. The chain's CDR3 is CASRPPGQGFGYTF. CDR3 in DNA: TGTGCCAGCAGGCCCCCGGGACAGGGGTTTGGCTACACCTTC.